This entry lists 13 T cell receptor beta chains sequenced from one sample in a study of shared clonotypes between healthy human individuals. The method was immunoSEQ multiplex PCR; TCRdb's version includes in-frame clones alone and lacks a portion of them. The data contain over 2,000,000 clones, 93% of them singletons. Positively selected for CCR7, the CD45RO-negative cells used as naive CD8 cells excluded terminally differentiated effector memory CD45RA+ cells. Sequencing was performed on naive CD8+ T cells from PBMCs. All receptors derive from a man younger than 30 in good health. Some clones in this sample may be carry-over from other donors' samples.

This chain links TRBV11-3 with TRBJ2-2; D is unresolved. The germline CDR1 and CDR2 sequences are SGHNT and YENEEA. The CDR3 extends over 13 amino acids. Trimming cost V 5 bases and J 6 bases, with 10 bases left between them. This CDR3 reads CASSEVPSGELFF. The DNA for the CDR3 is TGTGCCAGCAGCGAAGTCCCATCCGGGGAGCTGTTTTTT.

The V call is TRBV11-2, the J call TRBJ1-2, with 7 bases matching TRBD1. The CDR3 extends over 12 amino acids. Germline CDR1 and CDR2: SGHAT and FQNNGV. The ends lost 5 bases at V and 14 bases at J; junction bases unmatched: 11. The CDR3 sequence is CASSRRGVGETF. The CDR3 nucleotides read TGTGCCAGCAGCCGCAGGGGGGTGGGTGAGACCTTC.

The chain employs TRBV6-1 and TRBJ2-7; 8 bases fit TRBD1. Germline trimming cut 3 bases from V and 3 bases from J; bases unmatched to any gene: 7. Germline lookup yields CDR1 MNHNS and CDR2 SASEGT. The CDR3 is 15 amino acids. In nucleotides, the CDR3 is TGTGCCAGCAGTGAGACAGGGGCTAACGTCTACGAGCAGTACTTC. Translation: CASSETGANVYEQYF.

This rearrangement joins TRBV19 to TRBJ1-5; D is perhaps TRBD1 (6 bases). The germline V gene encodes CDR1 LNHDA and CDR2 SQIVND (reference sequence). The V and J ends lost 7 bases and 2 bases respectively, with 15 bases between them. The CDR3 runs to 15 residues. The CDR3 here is CASTQTSGGNQPQHF. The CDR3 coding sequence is TGTGCCAGTACTCAAACGTCAGGGGGCAATCAGCCCCAGCATTTT. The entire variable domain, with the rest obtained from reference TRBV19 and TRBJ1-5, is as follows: DGGITQSPKYLFRKEGQNVTLSCEQNLNHDAMYWYRQDPGQGLRLIYYSQIVNDFQKGDIAEGYSVSREKKESFPLTVTSAQKNPTAFYLCASTQTSGGNQPQHFGDGTRLSIL.

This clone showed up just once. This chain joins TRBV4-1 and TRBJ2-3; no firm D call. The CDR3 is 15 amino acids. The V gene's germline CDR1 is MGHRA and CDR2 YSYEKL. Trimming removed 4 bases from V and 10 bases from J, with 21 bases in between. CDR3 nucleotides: TGCGCCAGCAGCCGAATAATGTCTGGCGAGAGCCCGCAGTATTTT. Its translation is CASSRIMSGESPQYF.

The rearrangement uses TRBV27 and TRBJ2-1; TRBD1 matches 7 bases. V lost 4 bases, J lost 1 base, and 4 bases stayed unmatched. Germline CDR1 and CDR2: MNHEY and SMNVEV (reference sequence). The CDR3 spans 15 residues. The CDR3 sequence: CASSSLGQSYNEQFF. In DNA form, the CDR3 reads TGTGCCAGCAGTTCCCTGGGACAGTCCTACAATGAGCAGTTCTTC.

CDR3 DNA: TGTGCCAGCAGTTTTGGGGACAGTAGCCCTTACAATGAGCAGTTCTTC. Its protein is CASSFGDSSPYNEQFF. The chain combines TRBV28 with TRBJ2-1; TRBD1 aligns across 7 bases. Germline V gene data show CDR1 as MDHEN and CDR2 as SYDVKM. This CDR3 contains 16 residues. After removal of 3 bases from V and 4 bases from J, the junction contained 9 bases not matched to a gene.

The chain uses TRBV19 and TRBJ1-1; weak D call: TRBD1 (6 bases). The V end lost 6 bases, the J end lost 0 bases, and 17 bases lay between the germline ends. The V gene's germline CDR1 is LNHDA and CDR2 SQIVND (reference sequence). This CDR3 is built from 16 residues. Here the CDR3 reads CASREGGRNMNTEAFF. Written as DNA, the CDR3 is TGTGCCAGTAGGGAAGGGGGGCGGAACATGAACACTGAAGCTTTCTTT.

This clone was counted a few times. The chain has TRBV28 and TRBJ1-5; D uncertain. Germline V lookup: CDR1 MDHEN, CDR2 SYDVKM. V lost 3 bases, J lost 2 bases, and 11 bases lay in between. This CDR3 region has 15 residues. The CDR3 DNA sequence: TGTGCCAGCAGTTTGATGCTGGGAGGCAATCAGCCCCAGCATTTT. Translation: CASSLMLGGNQPQHF.

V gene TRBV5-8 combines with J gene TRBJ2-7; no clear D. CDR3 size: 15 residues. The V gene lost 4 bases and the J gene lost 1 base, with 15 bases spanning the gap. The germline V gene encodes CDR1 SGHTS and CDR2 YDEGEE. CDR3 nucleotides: TGTGCCAGCAGCCACTTAATGGTCCGTTCCTACGAGCAGTACTTC. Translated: CASSHLMVRSYEQYF.

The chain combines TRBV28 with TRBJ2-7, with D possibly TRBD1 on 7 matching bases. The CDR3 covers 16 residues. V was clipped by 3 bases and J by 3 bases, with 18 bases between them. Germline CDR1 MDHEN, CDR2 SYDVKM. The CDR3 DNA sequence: TGTGCCAGCAGTTTTCCCGGGACAGAGGGAGGCTACGAGCAGTACTTC. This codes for CASSFPGTEGGYEQYF. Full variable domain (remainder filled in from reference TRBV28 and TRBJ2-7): DVKVTQSSRYLVKRTGEKVFLECVQDMDHENMFWYRQDPGLGLRLIYFSYDVKMKEKGDIPEGYSVSREKKERFSLILESASTNQTSMYLCASSFPGTEGGYEQYFGPGTRLTVT.

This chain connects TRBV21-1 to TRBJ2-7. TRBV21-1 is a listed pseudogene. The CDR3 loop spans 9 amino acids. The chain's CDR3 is CASRAEQYF. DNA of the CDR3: TGTGCCAGCCGGGCCGAGCAGTACTTC.

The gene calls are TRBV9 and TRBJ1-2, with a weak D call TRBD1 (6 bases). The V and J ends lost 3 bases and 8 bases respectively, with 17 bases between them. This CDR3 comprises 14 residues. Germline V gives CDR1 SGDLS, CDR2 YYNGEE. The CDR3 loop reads CASSEGPGADGYTF. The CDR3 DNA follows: TGTGCCAGCAGCGAGGGGCCGGGGGCGGACGGCTACACCTTC.